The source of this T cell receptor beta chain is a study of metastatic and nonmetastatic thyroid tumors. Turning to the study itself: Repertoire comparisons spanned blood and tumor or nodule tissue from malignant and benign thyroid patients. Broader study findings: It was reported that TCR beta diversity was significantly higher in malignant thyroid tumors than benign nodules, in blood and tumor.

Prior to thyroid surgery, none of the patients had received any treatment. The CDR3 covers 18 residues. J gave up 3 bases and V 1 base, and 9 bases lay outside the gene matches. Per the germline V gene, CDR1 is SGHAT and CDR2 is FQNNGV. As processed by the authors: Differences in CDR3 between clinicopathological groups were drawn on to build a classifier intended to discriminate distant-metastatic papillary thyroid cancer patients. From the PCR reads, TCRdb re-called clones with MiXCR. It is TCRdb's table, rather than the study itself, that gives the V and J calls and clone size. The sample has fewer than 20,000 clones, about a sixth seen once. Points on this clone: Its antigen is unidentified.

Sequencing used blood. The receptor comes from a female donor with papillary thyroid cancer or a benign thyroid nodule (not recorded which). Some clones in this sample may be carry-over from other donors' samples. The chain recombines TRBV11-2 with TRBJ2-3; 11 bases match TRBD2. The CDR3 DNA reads TGTGCCAGCAGCTTAGGGATAGCTAGCGGGAGGATGACAGATACGCAGTATTTT. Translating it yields CASSLGIASGRMTDTQYF.